This T cell receptor (beta chain) derives from a study of somatic mutations in cytotoxic T cells in rheumatoid arthritis. Overall study: Patient blood (under 33 ml EDTA) was taken immediately after diagnosis and before treatment. Flow cytometric sorting isolated some V beta antibody-stained T-cell populations at nearly 100% purity, and among them were V beta1+ cells that underwent TCRB sequencing. General observations from the study: CD8+ T cells showed clonality that did not differ significantly between patients with rheumatoid arthritis and age-matched healthy controls.

On this clone: Its specificity is unknown.

Once isolated by positive magnetic bead selection, the CD4+ and CD8+ cells had their purity checked by flow cytometry. The length of the CDR3 is 15 residues. The germline gives CDR1 SNHLY, CDR2 FYNNEI. The J segment lost 2 bases and the V segment lost 3 bases, leaving 3 bases of the junction unmatched. TCRdb's copy holds only in-frame clones and misses some; the assay was immunoSEQ multiplex PCR. Altogether under 5,000 clones are present, about 88% being singletons, with the ten largest covering about a third. The rearrangement uses TRBV2 and TRBJ2-7; TRBD1 aligns across 11 bases. This TCR was recovered from a woman between 45 and 60 years old with rheumatoid arthritis. Sequenced sample: CD8+ T cells sorted from blood. The CDR3 DNA is TGTGCCAGCAGTGACCGGACAGGGGGCACCTACGAGCAGTACTTC. This codes for CASSDRTGGTYEQYF.